The TCR beta chain described here comes from a study of control samples from healthy donors and cancer patients. V shed 3 bases, J shed 5 bases, and the junction held 11 bases outside the gene matches. This CDR3 has 18 residues. Germline V lookup: CDR1 MNHEY, CDR2 SMNVEV (reference sequence). Clones were sequenced by immunoSEQ multiplex PCR, and TCRdb holds only the in-frame ones, with some missing. The sample has under 200,000 clones, about 94% seen once; the top ten hold 12% to 15%. Sample: PBMCs. This TCR came from a man aged 60 to 75 with colorectal cancer. The chain couples TRBV27 to TRBJ2-6, with 9 positions matching TRBD2. CDR3 in DNA: TGTGCCAGCAGTTTGGGTAGCGGGGGAAATCTCTGGGCCAACGTCCTGACTTTC. Protein product: CASSLGSGGNLWANVLTF.